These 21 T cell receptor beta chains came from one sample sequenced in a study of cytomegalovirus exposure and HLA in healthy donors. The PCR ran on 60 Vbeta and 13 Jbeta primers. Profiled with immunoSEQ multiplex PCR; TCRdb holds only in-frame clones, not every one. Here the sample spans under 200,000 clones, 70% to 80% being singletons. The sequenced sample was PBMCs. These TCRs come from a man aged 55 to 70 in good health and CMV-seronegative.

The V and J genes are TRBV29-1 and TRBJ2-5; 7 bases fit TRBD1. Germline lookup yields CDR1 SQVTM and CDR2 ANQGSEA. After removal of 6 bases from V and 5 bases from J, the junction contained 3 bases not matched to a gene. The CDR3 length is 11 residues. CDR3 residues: CSVGQAETQYF. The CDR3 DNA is TGCAGCGTCGGACAGGCTGAGACCCAGTACTTC.

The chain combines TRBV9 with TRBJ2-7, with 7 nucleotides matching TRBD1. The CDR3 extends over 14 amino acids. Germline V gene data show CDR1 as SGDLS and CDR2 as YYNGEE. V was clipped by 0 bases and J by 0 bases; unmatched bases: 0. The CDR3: CASSVGDSSYEQYF. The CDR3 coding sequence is TGTGCCAGCAGCGTAGGGGACAGCTCCTACGAGCAGTACTTC.

In DNA form, the CDR3 reads TGTGCCAGCGGGGACTATAATACGCAGTATTTT. Its translation is CASGDYNTQYF. The V and J genes are TRBV14 and TRBJ2-3; 7 positions match TRBD2. J gave up 7 bases and V 8 bases, and 3 bases lay outside the gene matches. CDR3 length: 11 residues. In germline, CDR1 is SGHDN, CDR2 FVKESK.

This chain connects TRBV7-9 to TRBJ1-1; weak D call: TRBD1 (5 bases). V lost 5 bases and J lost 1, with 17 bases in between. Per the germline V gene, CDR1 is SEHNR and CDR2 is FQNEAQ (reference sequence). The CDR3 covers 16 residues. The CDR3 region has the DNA TGTGCCAGCAGCCGACGTGGGGCGCCTTCGAACACTGAAGCTTTCTTT. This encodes CASSRRGAPSNTEAFF.

The CDR3 DNA reads TGTGCCAGCAGCGTAGGCGGGGGGGCGAGTGATACGCAGTATTTT. It translates to CASSVGGGASDTQYF. The J gene is TRBJ2-3, the V gene TRBV9; 9 bases match TRBD2. The CDR3 covers 15 residues. V lost 0 bases and J lost 6; bases outside the gene matches: 5. The germline CDR1 and CDR2 sequences are SGDLS and YYNGEE.

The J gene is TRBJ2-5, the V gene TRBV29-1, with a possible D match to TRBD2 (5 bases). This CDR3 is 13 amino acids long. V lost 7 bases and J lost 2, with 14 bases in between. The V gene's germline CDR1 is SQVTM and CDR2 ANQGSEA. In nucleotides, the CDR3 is TGCAGCGGACGCGCTAGCCCACAAGAGACCCAGTACTTC. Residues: CSGRASPQETQYF.

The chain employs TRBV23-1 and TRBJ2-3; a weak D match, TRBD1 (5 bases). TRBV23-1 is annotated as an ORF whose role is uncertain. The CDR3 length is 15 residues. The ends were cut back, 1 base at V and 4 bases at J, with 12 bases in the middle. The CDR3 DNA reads TGCGCCAGCAGTCAATGGACGATGGGGCCAGATACGCAGTATTTT. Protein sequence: CASSQWTMGPDTQYF.

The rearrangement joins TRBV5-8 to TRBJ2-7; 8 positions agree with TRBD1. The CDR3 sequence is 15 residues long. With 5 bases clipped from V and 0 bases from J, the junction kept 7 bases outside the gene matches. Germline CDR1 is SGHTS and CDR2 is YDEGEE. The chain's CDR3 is CASSRTGTGSYEQYF. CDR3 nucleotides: TGTGCCAGCAGTCGGACCGGGACAGGCTCCTACGAGCAGTACTTC.

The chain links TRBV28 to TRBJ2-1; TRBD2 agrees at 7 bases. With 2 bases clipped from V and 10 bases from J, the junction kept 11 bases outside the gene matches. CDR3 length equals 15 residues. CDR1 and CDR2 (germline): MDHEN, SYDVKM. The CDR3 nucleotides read TGTGCCAGCAGTTTAACCCAGGTAGCGGGCTGGGAGCAGTTCTTC. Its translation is CASSLTQVAGWEQFF. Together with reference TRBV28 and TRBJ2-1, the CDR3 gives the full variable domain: DVKVTQSSRYLVKRTGEKVFLECVQDMDHENMFWYRQDPGLGLRLIYFSYDVKMKEKGDIPEGYSVSREKKERFSLILESASTNQTSMYLCASSLTQVAGWEQFFGPGTRLTVL.

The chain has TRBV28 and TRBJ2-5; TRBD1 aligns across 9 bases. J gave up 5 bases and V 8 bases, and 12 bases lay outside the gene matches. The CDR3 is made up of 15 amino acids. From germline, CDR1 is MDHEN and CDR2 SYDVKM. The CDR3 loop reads CASGSQQGAGETQYF. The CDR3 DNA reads TGTGCCAGCGGATCCCAACAGGGGGCAGGGGAGACCCAGTACTTC.

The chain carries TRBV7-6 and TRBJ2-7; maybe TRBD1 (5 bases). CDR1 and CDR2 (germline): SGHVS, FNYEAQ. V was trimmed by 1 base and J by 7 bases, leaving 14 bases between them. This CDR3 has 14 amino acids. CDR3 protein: CASSLGQSVGEQYF. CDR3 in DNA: TGTGCCAGCAGCTTAGGACAGTCGGTCGGAGAGCAGTACTTC.

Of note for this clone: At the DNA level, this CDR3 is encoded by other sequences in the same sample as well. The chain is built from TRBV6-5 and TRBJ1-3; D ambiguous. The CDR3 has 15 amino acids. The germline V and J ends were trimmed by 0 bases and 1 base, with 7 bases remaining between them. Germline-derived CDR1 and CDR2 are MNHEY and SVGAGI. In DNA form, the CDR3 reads TGTGCCAGCAGTTACTCCTCGGGGTCTGGAAACACCATATATTTT. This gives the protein CASSYSSGSGNTIYF.

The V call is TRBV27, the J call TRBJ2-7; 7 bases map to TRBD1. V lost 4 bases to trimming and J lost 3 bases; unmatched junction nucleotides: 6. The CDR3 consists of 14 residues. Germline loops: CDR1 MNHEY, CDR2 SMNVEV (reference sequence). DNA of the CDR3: TGTGCCAGCAGTTACCGGGACAGTTACTACGAGCAGTACTTC. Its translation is CASSYRDSYYEQYF.

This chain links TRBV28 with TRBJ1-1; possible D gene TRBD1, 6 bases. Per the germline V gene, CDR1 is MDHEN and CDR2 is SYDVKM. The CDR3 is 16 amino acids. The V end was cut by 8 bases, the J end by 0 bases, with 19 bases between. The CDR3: CASSLSGRGLNTEAFF. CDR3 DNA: TGTGCCAGCTCTTTGTCGGGGAGGGGGTTGAACACTGAAGCTTTCTTT. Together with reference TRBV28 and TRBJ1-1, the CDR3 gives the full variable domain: DVKVTQSSRYLVKRTGEKVFLECVQDMDHENMFWYRQDPGLGLRLIYFSYDVKMKEKGDIPEGYSVSREKKERFSLILESASTNQTSMYLCASSLSGRGLNTEAFFGQGTRLTVV.

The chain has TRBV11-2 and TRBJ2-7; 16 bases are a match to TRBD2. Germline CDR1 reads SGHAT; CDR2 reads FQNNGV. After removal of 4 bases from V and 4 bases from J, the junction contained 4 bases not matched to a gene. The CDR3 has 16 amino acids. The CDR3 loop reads CASSSMGLAGGYEQYF. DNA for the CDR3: TGTGCCAGCAGCTCGATGGGACTAGCGGGAGGGTACGAGCAGTACTTC.

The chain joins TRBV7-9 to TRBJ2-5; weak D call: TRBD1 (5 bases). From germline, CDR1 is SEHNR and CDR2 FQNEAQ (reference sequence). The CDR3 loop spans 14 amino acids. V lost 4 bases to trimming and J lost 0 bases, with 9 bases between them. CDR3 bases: TGTGCCAGCAGCTCGACAGTGTACCAAGAGACCCAGTACTTC. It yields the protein CASSSTVYQETQYF.

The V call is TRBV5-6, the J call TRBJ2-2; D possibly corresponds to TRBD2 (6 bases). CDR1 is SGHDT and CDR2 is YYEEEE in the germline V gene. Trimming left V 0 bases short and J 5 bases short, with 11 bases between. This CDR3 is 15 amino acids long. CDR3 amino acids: CASSLALGRTGELFF. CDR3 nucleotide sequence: TGTGCCAGCAGCTTGGCCCTTGGGAGGACCGGGGAGCTGTTTTTT.

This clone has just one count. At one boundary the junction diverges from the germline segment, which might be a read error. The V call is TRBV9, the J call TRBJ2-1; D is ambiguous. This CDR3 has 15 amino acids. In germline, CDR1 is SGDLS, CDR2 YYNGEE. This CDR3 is CVSSLSASSYNEQFF. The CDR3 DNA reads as TGTGTCAGCAGCCTATCCGCGTCCTCCTACAATGAGCAGTTCTTC.

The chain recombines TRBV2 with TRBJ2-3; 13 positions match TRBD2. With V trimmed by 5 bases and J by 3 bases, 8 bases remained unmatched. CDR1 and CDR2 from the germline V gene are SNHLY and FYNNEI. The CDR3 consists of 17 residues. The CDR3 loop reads CASSQRTSGGPTDTQYF. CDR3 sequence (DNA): TGTGCCAGCAGTCAGCGGACTAGCGGGGGCCCTACAGATACGCAGTATTTT.

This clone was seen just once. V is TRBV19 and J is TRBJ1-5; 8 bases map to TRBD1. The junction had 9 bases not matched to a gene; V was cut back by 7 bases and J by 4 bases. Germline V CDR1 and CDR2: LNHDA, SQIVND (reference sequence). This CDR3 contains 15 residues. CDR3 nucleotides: TGTGCCAGTACCCAGGACAGGGTGAGTAATCAGCCCCAGCATTTT. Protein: CASTQDRVSNQPQHF.

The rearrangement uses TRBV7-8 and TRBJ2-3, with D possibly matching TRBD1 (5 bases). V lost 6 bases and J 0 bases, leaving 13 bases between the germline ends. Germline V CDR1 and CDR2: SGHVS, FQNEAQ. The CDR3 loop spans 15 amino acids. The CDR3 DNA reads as TGTGCCAGCAGGAGAAGGGGTACCAGCACAGATACGCAGTATTTT. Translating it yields CASRRRGTSTDTQYF.